This T cell receptor beta chain was recorded in a study of Graves' ophthalmopathy and Graves' hyperthyroidism. J lost 0 bases, V lost 4 bases, and 10 bases had no gene match. The CDR3 consists of 18 residues. CDR1 SQVTM and CDR2 ANQGSEA come from the germline V gene. This clonotype was picked up many times. Patients were left out if they had other autoimmune diseases, uncontrolled infections, pregnancy or lactation. Researchers took RNA transcripts and amplified TCR beta CDR3 regions from them. HTBI primers were employed in first-round RT-PCR, then a second-round multiplex PCR followed. TCRdb ran MiXCR on the multiplex PCR reads and lists one entry per CDR3 protein. The sample lists 650,000 to 900,000 distinct CDR3 sequences, roughly 40% occurring once.

The sample comprised peripheral blood. The TCR sequence derives from an adult man with Graves' ophthalmopathy. The chain employs TRBV29-1 and TRBJ2-6; 9 bases agree with TRBD1. The CDR3 DNA is TGCAGCGTTGGCAACCGGGACAGGGAGTTCTCTGGGGCCAACGTCCTGACTTTC. Its protein product is CSVGNRDREFSGANVLTF.